Included here is one T cell receptor (beta chain) sequence, with context. Looked up from germline, CDR1 is SGHTA and CDR2 is FQGNSA. This CDR3 is built from 15 residues. The V and J ends lost 2 bases and 1 base respectively, with 9 bases between them. Here immunoSEQ multiplex PCR was the method, and the copy in TCRdb shows in-frame clones only, minus some. In the table there are 50,000 to 80,000 clones, 98% of which are singletons. This sample was included in a study of Tregs in tolerant kidney transplant recipients. V usage is TRBV7-2 and J usage is TRBJ1-3; D may be TRBD1 (5 bases). The sample in question was Tregs from blood, obtained before the transplant. This TCR came from a human donor who received a combined kidney and bone marrow transplant. The CDR3, as DNA: TGTGCCAGCAGCTTACACCAGGGTTCTGGAAACACCATATATTTT. Residues: CASSLHQGSGNTIYF.